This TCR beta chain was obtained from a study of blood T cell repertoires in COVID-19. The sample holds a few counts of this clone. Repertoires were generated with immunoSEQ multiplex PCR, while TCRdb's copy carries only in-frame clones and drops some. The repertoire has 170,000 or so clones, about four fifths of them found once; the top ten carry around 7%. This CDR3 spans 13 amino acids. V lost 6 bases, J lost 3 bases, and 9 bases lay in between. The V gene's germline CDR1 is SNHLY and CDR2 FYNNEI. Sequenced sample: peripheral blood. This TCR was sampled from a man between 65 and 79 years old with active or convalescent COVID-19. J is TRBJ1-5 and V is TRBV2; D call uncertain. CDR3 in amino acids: CASSADFNQPQHF. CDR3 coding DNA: TGTGCCAGCAGCGCTGACTTCAATCAGCCCCAGCATTTT.